The T cell receptor (beta chain) described here comes from a study of Ad26.COV2.S vaccination and SARS-CoV-2 variants. Documented treatment: about 20 received Ad26.COV2.S at low or high dose, single or two shots; a few received placebo; per-sample allocation not given. Material that was analyzed had been drawn on day 63 after the first vaccine or placebo injection. V was shortened by 5 bases and J by 3 bases, with 16 bases between the two germline ends. Germline V lookup: CDR1 SNHLY, CDR2 FYNNEI. This CDR3 is 15 amino acids long. This table comes from immunoSEQ multiplex PCR, and its TCRdb copy is limited to in-frame clones, with some not included. The sample holds 500,000 or so clones, 89% seen once.

This clonotype was sampled from a person between 18 and 59 years old who received the Ad26.COV2.S COVID-19 vaccine or a placebo. The sequencing used peripheral blood, collected in a trial of Ad26.COV2.S vaccine versus placebo. The rearrangement uses TRBV2 and TRBJ2-5; the D gene could be TRBD1 or TRBD2 (6 bases each). The CDR3 reads CASSTGRTPKETQYF. The CDR3 coding sequence is TGTGCCAGCAGTACAGGGAGGACACCTAAAGAGACCCAGTACTTC.